A single sample gave rise to the 9 T cell receptor beta chains below, sequenced in a study of T cell responses to AZD1222 COVID-19 vaccine. Using immunoSEQ multiplex PCR, the repertoire was profiled, and TCRdb retains in-frame clones only, with some absent. The sample gives about 160,000 clones, more than 85% of which show up once; more than 1.2% is in the top ten. The sample in question was peripheral blood, obtained on day 0 of AZD1222 vaccination. These receptors originate from an adult in good health.

In DNA form, the CDR3 reads TGTGCCACCCAGCGGGAGGGAACAGATACGCAGTATTTT. It yields the protein CATQREGTDTQYF. This chain links TRBV24-1 with TRBJ2-3; 10 bases line up with TRBD2. V lost 9 bases, J lost 3 bases, and 2 bases stayed unmatched. The germline CDR1 and CDR2 sequences are KGHDR and SFDVKD. This CDR3 has 13 amino acids.

The chain uses TRBV12-1 and TRBJ2-7; TRBD1, the table's D call, was not compared with the DNA. TRBV12-1 is shown as a pseudogene. This CDR3 has 15 residues. In nucleotides, the CDR3 is TGTGCCAGCAGCTTTGTGGACAGGGGTTTCTACGAGCAGTACTTC. As protein: CASSFVDRGFYEQYF.

This chain links TRBV6-6 with TRBJ2-7; D is perhaps TRBD1 or TRBD2 (6 bases each). Trimming removed 6 bases from V and 1 base from J, with 16 bases in between. Germline CDR1 and CDR2: MNHNY and SVGAGI (reference sequence). This CDR3 contains 15 residues. The CDR3 DNA is TGTGCCAGCAGGCTTGAGGGGGGCTATTCCTACGAGCAGTACTTC. Protein product: CASRLEGGYSYEQYF.

The V gene is TRBV28, the J gene TRBJ2-3; no firm D call. This CDR3 region has 15 residues. Germline V gene data show CDR1 as MDHEN and CDR2 as SYDVKM. Trimming took off 4 bases at V and 2 bases at J, with 13 bases between the two ends. The CDR3 is CASSSLKLNTDTQYF. CDR3 in DNA: TGTGCCAGCAGTTCCCTAAAATTGAACACAGATACGCAGTATTTT.

The chain joins TRBV7-9 to TRBJ1-5; perhaps TRBD1 as D (5 bases). Germline CDR1 SEHNR, CDR2 FQNEAQ (reference sequence). This CDR3 has 15 residues. V lost 2 bases, J lost 0 bases, and 8 bases lay in between. CDR3 sequence: CASSLKGDSNQPQHF. As DNA, the CDR3 is TGTGCCAGCAGCTTAAAAGGGGATAGCAATCAGCCCCAGCATTTT.

The chain employs TRBV5-1 and TRBJ1-1; D ambiguous. Trimming stripped 0 bases from V and 6 bases from J, with 9 bases between. The CDR3 contains 13 residues. Germline V CDR1 and CDR2: SGHRS, YFSETQ. The CDR3 loop is CASSLVGRAEAFF. CDR3 DNA: TGCGCCAGCAGCTTGGTCGGGAGGGCTGAAGCTTTCTTT.

This chain connects TRBV6-5 to TRBJ1-5, with 12 bases lining up with TRBD1. In germline, CDR1 is MNHEY, CDR2 SVGAGI. CDR3 length: 14 amino acids. V dropped 8 bases and J dropped 6; count of bases not matched to a gene: 5. CDR3 region: CASGDRGLSQPQHF. CDR3 coding DNA: TGTGCCAGCGGGGACAGGGGGCTCAGTCAGCCCCAGCATTTT.

The chain links TRBV7-6 to TRBJ2-3, with 10 bases fitting TRBD2. The V gene end was trimmed by 5 bases and the J gene end by 3 bases; junction bases not matched to a gene: 8. In germline, CDR1 is SGHVS, CDR2 FNYEAQ. The CDR3 covers 16 residues. The chain's CDR3 is CASSPGPAGGTDTQYF. The CDR3 DNA reads TGTGCCAGCAGCCCAGGACCAGCGGGAGGGACAGATACGCAGTATTTT.

The gene calls are TRBV5-4 and TRBJ1-5; 7 bases agree with TRBD1. J was trimmed by 12 bases and V by 2 bases; bases with no gene match: 8. Germline lookup yields CDR1 SGHNT and CDR2 YYREEE (reference sequence). The CDR3 runs to 13 residues. The CDR3 nucleotides read TGTGCCAGCAGCTTTGACCGGGACAGAGACCAGCATTTT. Translation: CASSFDRDRDQHF.